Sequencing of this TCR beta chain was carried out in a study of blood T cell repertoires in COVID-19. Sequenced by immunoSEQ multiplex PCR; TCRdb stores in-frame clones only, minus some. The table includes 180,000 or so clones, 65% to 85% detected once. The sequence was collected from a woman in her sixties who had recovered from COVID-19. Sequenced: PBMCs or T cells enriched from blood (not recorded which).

CDR3 in amino acids: CASSPRVTSGSGRETQYF. The CDR3 DNA sequence: TGCGCCAGCAGCCCCAGGGTGACTAGCGGGAGTGGTCGAGAGACCCAGTACTTC. V and J are TRBV5-1 and TRBJ2-5; 12 bases map to TRBD2. V lost 4 bases, J lost 4 bases, and 14 bases stayed unmatched. The CDR3 contains 18 residues. Germline CDR1 is SGHRS and CDR2 is YFSETQ.